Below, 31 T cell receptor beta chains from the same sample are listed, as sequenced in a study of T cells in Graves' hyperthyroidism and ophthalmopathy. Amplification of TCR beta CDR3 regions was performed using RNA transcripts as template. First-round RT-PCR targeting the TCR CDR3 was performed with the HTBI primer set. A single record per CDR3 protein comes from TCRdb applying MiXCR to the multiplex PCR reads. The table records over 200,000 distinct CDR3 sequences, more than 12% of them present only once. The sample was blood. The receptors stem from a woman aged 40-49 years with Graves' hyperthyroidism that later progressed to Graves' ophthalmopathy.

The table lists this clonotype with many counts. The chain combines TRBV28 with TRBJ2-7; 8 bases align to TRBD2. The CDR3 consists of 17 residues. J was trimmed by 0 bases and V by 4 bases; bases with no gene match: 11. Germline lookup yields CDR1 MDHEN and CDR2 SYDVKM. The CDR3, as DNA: TGTGCCAGCAGTTCGCCAATGGGACTAGTGGGCTCCTACGAGCAGTACTTC. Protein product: CASSSPMGLVGSYEQYF.

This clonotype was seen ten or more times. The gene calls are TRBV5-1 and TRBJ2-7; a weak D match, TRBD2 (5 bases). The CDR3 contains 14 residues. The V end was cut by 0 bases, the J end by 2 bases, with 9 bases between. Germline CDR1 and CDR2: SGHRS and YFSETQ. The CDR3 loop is CASSLGTFTYEQYF. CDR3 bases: TGCGCCAGCAGCTTGGGGACTTTTACCTACGAGCAGTACTTC.

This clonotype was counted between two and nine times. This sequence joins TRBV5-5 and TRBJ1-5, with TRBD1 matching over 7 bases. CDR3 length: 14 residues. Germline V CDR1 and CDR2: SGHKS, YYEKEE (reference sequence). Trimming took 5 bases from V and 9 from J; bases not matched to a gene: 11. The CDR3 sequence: CASSFGVGGRPQHF. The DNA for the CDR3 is TGTGCCAGCAGTTTTGGGGTAGGGGGCCGGCCCCAGCATTTT. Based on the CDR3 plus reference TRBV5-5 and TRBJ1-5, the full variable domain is DAGVTQSPTHLIKTRGQQVTLRCSPISGHKSVSWYQQVLGQGPQFIFQYYEKEERGRGNFPDRFSARQFPNYSSELNVNALLLGDSALYLCASSFGVGGRPQHFGDGTRLSIL.

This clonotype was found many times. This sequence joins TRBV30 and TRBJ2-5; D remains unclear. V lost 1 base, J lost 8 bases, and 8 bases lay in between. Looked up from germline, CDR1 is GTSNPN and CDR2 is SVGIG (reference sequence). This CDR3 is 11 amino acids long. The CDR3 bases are TGTGCCTGGAGTGAGCTGGGAACCCAGTACTTC. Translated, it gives CAWSELGTQYF.

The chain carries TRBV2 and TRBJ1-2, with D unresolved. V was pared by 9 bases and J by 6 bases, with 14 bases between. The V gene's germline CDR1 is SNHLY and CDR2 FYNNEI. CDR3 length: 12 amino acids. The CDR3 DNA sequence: TGTGCCAGTTTCGGCGGATTTGATGGCTACACCTTC. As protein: CASFGGFDGYTF. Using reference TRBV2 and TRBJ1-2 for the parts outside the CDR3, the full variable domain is EPEVTQTPSHQVTQMGQEVILRCVPISNHLYFYWYRQILGQKVEFLVSFYNNEISEKSEIFDDQFSVERPDGSNFTLKIRSTKLEDSAMYFCASFGGFDGYTFGSGTRLTVV.

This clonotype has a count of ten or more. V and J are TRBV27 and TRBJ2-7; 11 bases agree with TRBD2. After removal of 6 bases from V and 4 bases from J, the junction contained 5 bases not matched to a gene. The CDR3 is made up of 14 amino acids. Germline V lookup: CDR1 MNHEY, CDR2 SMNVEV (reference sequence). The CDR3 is CASSWGLADYEQYF. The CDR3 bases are TGTGCCAGCAGCTGGGGACTAGCGGATTACGAGCAGTACTTC.

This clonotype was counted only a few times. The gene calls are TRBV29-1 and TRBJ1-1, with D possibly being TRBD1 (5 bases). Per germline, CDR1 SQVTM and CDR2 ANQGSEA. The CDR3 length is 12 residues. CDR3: CVVRGLNTEAFF. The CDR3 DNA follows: TGCGTAGTCCGGGGACTGAACACTGAAGCTTTCTTT.

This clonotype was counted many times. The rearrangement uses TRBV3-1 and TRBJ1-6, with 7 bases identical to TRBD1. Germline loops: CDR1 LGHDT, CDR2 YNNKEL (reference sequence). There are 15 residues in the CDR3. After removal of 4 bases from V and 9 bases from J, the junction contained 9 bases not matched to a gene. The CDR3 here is CASSLTGTARSPLHF. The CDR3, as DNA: TGTGCCAGCAGCCTAACCGGGACAGCCCGTTCACCCCTCCACTTT.

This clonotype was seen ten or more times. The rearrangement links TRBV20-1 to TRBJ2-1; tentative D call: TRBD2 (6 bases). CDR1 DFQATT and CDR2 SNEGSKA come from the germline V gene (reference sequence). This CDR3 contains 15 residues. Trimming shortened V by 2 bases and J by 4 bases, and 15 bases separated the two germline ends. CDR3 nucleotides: TGCAGTGCTAGATCGGGACTCCCCTCTTACAATGAGCAGTTCTTC. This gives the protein CSARSGLPSYNEQFF.

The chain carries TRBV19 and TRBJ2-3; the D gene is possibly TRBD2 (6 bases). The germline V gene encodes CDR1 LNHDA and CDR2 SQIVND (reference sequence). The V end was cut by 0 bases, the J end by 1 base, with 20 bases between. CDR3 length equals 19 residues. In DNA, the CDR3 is TGTGCCAGTAGTATAGATCCACCTAGCGAGAGGGGACGCACAGATACGCAGTATTTT. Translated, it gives CASSIDPPSERGRTDTQYF. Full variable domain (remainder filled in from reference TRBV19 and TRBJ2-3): DGGITQSPKYLFRKEGQNVTLSCEQNLNHDAMYWYRQDPGQGLRLIYYSQIVNDFQKGDIAEGYSVSREKKESFPLTVTSAQKNPTAFYLCASSIDPPSERGRTDTQYFGPGTRLTVL.

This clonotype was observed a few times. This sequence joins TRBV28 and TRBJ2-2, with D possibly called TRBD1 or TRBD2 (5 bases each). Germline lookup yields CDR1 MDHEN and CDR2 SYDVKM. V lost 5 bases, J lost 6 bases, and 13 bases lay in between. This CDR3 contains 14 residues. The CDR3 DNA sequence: TGTGCCAGCAGTACCTCCTTGGGGGCCGGGGAGCTGTTTTTT. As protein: CASSTSLGAGELFF.

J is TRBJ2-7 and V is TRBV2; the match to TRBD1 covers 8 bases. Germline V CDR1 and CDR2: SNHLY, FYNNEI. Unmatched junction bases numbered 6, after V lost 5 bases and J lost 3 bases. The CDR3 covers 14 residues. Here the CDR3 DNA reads TGTGCCAGCAGTACCGACAGGGGAAACTACGAGCAGTACTTC. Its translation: CASSTDRGNYEQYF.

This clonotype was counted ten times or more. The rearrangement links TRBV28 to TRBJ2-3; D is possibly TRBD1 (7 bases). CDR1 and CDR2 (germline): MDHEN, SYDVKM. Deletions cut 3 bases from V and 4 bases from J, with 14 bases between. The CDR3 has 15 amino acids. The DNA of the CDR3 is TGTGCCAGCAGTTTTACAGGGGCTAGCGCAGATACGCAGTATTTT. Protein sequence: CASSFTGASADTQYF.

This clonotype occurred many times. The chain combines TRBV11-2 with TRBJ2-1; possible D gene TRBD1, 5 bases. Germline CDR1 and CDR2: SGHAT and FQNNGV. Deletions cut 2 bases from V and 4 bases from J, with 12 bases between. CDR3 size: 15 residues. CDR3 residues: CASSLTGPAYNEQFF. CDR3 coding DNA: TGTGCCAGCAGCTTAACAGGTCCTGCATACAATGAGCAGTTCTTC.

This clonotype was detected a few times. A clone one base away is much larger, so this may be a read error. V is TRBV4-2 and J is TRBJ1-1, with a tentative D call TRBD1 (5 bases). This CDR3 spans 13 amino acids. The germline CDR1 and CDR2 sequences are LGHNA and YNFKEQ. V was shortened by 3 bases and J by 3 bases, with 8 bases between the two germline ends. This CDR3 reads CASSHPGDTEAFF. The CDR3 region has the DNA TGTGCCAGCAGCCACCCGGGGGACACTGAAGCTTTCTTT.

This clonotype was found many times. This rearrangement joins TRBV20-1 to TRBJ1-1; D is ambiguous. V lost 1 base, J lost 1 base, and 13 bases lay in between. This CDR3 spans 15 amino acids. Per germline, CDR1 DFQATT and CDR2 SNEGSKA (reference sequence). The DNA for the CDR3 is TGCAGTGCTAGAGGCCTGGCCCAGAGGAACACTGAAGCTTTCTTT. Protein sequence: CSARGLAQRNTEAFF.

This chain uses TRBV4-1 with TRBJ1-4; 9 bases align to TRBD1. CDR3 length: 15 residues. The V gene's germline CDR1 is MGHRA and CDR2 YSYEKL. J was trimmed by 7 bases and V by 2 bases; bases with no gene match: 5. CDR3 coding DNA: TGCGCCAGCAGCCAACCGGGACAGGGAATTGAAAAACTGTTTTTT. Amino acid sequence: CASSQPGQGIEKLFF.

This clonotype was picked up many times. The CDR3 region is CSARWGRGGSYIQYF. In nucleotides, the CDR3 is TGCAGTGCTAGATGGGGGCGGGGGGGCTCGTACATTCAGTACTTC. The chain has TRBV20-1 and TRBJ2-4; 9 bases align to TRBD2. V dropped 2 bases and J dropped 8; count of bases not matched to a gene: 10. CDR3 size: 15 residues. Germline lookup yields CDR1 DFQATT and CDR2 SNEGSKA (reference sequence).

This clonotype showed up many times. CDR3 amino acids: CASSLARWGNTEAFF. The CDR3 nucleotides are TGTGCCAGCAGCTTAGCCCGGTGGGGTAACACTGAAGCTTTCTTT. The chain has TRBV13 and TRBJ1-1, with no clear D. The CDR3 contains 15 residues. In germline, CDR1 is PRHDT, CDR2 FYEKMQ (reference sequence). Trimming left V 1 base short and J 2 bases short, with 11 bases between.

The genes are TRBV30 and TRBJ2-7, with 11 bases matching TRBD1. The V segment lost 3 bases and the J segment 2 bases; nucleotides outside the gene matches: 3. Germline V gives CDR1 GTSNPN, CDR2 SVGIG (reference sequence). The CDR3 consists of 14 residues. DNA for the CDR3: TGTGCCTGGAGCCCGGGACAGGGGGCCTACGAGCAGTACTTC. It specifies CAWSPGQGAYEQYF.

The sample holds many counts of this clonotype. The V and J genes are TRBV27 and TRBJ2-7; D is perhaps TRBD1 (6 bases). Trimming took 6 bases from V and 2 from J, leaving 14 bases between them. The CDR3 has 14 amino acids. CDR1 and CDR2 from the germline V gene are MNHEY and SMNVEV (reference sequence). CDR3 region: CASRNRVRTYEQYF. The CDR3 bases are TGTGCCAGCAGAAACAGGGTACGAACCTACGAGCAGTACTTC.

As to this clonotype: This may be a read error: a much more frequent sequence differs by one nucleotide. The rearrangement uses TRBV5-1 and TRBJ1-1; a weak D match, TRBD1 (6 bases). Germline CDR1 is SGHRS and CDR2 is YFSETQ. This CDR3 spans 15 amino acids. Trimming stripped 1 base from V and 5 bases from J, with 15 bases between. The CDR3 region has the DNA TGCGCCAGCAGCTTGCCCGCAGGGGTTGGAACTGAAGCTTTCTTT. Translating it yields CASSLPAGVGTEAFF.

Written as DNA, the CDR3 is TGTGCCAGCAGTGAGATGGACGGCGGAAACACCATATATTTT. Translation: CASSEMDGGNTIYF. The V call is TRBV25-1, the J call TRBJ1-3; D ambiguous. CDR1 MGHDK and CDR2 SYGVNS come from the germline V gene. This CDR3 is built from 14 residues. Trimming pared 3 bases from V and 4 bases from J, leaving 10 bases between.

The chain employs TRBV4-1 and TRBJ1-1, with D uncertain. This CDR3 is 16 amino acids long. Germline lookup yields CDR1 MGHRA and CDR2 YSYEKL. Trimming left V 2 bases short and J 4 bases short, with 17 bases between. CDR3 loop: CASSQRFLIRGTEAFF. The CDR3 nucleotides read TGCGCCAGCAGCCAACGTTTCCTCATCCGAGGCACTGAAGCTTTCTTT.

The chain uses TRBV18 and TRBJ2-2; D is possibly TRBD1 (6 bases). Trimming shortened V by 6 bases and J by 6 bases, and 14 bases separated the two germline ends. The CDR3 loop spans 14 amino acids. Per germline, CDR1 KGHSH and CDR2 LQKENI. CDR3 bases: TGTGCCAGCTCTCTTCAACAGGGACCCGGGGAGCTGTTTTTT. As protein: CASSLQQGPGELFF. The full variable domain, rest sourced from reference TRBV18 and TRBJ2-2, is NAGVMQNPRHLVRRRGQEARLRCSPMKGHSHVYWYRQLPEEGLKFMVYLQKENIIDESGMPKERFSAEFPKEGPSILRIQQVVRGDSAAYFCASSLQQGPGELFFGEGSRLTVL.

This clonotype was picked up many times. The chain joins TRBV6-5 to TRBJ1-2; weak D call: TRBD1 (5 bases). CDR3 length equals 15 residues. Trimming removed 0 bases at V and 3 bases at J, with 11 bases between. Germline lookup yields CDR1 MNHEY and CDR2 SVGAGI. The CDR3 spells CASSYSRGNYYGYTF. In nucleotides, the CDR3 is TGTGCCAGCAGTTACTCTAGGGGCAACTACTATGGCTACACCTTC.

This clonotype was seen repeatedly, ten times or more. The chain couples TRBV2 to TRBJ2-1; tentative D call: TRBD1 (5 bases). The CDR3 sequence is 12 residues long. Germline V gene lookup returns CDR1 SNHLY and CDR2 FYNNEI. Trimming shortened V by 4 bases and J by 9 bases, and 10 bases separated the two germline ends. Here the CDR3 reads CASSARVSEQFF. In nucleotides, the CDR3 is TGTGCCAGCAGTGCCAGGGTATCTGAGCAGTTCTTC.

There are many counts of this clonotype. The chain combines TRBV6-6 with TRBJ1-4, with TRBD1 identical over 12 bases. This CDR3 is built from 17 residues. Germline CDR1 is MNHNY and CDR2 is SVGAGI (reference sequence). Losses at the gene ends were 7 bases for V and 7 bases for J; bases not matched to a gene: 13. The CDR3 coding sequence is TGTGCCAGCAAGTTACGTTATGGGACAGGGGGCGCTGAAAAACTGTTTTTT. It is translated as CASKLRYGTGGAEKLFF.

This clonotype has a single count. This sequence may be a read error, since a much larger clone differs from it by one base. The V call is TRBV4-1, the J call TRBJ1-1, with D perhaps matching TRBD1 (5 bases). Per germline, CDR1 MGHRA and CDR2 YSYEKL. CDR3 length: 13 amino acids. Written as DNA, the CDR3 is TGCGCCAGCAGCCAAGCGGCAGGGAGTGAAGCTTACTTT. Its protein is CASSQAAGSEAYF.

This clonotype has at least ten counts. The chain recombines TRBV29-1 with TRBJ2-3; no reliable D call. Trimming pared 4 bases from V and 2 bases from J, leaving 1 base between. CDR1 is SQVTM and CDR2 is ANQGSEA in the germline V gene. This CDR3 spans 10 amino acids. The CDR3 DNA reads TGCAGCGTTGTCACAGATACGCAGTATTTT. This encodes CSVVTDTQYF.

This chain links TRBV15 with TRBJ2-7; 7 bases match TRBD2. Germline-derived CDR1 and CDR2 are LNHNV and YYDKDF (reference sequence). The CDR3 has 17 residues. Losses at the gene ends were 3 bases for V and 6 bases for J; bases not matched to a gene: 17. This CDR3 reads CATSSYGEGLTGLEQYF. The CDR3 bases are TGTGCCACCAGCAGCTACGGGGAGGGCCTCACCGGTCTCGAGCAGTACTTC.